This TCR beta chain derives from a study of T cells in Graves' hyperthyroidism and ophthalmopathy. Study-wide results and limits: Within blood appeared most thyroid clonotypes that had expanded above 0.001.

Deletions cut 5 bases from V and 4 bases from J, with 18 bases between. This CDR3 is 17 amino acids long. Germline V CDR1 and CDR2: LGHDT, YNNKEL (reference sequence). TCR beta CDR3 regions were amplified from RNA transcripts. HTBI primers drove first-round RT-PCR of the TCR CDR3. TCRdb passed the multiplex PCR reads through MiXCR, listing each CDR3 protein once. The sample shows under 350,000 distinct CDR3 sequences, about an eighth of them seen only once. The study collected blood at first hyperthyroidism diagnosis, before any ophthalmopathy symptoms arose. A few counts support this clonotype. The antigen is not known.

This sequence originates from a woman in her twenties or thirties with Graves' hyperthyroidism that later progressed to Graves' ophthalmopathy. The chain has TRBV3-1 and TRBJ1-6; maybe TRBD1 (6 bases). Sequencing was performed on blood. The chain's CDR3 is CASSSNSQGIYNSPLHF. The DNA for the CDR3 is TGTGCCAGCAGCTCCAACTCGCAGGGGATTTATAATTCACCCCTCCACTTT.